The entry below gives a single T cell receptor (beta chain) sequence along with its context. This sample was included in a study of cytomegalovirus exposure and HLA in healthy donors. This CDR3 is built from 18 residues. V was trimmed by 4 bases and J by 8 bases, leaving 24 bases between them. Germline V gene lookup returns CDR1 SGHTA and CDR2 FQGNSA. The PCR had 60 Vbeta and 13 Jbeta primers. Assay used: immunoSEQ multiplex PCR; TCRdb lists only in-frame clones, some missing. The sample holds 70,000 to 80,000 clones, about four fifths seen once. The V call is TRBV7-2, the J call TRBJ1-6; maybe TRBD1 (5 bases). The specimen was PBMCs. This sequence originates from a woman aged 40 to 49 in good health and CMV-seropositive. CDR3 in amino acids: CASSSFPPQGYGDSPLHF. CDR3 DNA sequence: TGTGCCAGCAGCTCTTTTCCCCCCCAGGGCTATGGGGATTCACCCCTCCACTTT.